A selection of T cell receptor beta chains follows, all from one sample in a study of blood T cells in healthy people across ages. TCRdb re-derived calls from the 5' RACE reads in MiXCR, one entry per CDR3 protein. The sample lists about 580,000 distinct CDR3 sequences, around half occurring once. The sequenced material came from blood. All receptors derive from a man of 80 years or more in good health. Each CDR3 is given with its conserved first and last residue. A D gene is named only where the DNA matches it firmly. Clone sizes are given selectively: once, few, many, or a class where the clone is expanded.

V	size	J	D	DNA	CDR3
TRBV7-2	-	TRBJ1-2	-	TGTGCCAGCAGCCGGGGACGGGGATCATTGGGCTACACCTTC	CASSRGRGSLGYTF
TRBV18	few	TRBJ1-5	-	TGTGCCAGCTCCCAGGGACTGAGGAACGGTCAGCCCCAGCATTTT	CASSQGLRNGQPQHF
TRBV4-1	-	TRBJ2-6	-	TGCGCCAGCAGCCAAGAGGCGGAGTCTGGGGCCAACGTCCTGACTTTC	CASSQEAESGANVLTF
TRBV6-5	few	TRBJ1-2	-	TGTGCCAGCAGGCCTGGGGTTGGGGGGGCCCCCCATGGCTACACCTTC	CASRPGVGGAPHGYTF
TRBV20-1	-	TRBJ2-1	-	TGCAGTGCTAGAGTTAGGGGCGGCAATGAGCAGTTCTTC	CSARVRGGNEQFF
TRBV20-1	few	TRBJ2-3	TRBD2	TGCAGTGCTACCTGGCACATAGCGGGGGGGTTAGGTACGCAGTATTTT	CSATWHIAGGLGTQYF
TRBV19	-	TRBJ2-7	TRBD1	TGTGCCAGTAGTATGGGACAGGGAGGGTCCTACGAGCAGTACTTC	CASSMGQGGSYEQYF
TRBV29-1	-	TRBJ1-2	-	TGCGGCGCCCTGGACAGCTATGGCTACACCTTC	CGALDSYGYTF
TRBV5-5	-	TRBJ1-6	-	TGTGCCAGCAGCATTAGGATCCGGGGGGAGTCCTATAATTCACCCCTCCACTTT	CASSIRIRGESYNSPLHF
TRBV15	-	TRBJ2-5	TRBD2	TGTGCCACCAGCAGAGATAATGTTAGAGCGGGGGAGGGGACCCAGTACTTC	CATSRDNVRAGEGTQYF
TRBV28	few	TRBJ1-2	-	TGTGCCAGCAGCCCCCCGGCCAACCTTAAGGGCTACACCTTC	CASSPPANLKGYTF
TRBV12-3/TRBV12-4	-	TRBJ2-2	TRBD2	TGTGCCAGCCGGGGACTAGTGGGCACCGGGGAGCTGTTTTTT	CASRGLVGTGELFF
TRBV11-3	-	TRBJ2-5	-	TGTGCCAGCAGCTTAGACGACCGAAACGGGGAGACCCAGTACTTC	CASSLDDRNGETQYF
TRBV20-1	-	TRBJ2-5	TRBD2	TGCAGTGCTAGGCCCCGACTAGCCAGGGAGACCCAGTACTTC	CSARPRLARETQYF
TRBV2	-	TRBJ1-2	-	TGTGCCAGCAGTTTGGCTCAGCGAGTTGGGGGCTACACCTTC	CASSLAQRVGGYTF
TRBV29-1	few	TRBJ1-2	-	TGCAGCGCCCGAGAGGCGGTCTCGGGCTACACCTTC	CSAREAVSGYTF
TRBV20-1	-	TRBJ2-3	-	TGCAGTGCTGTAAAACGGGACTCCACAGATACGCAGTATTTT	CSAVKRDSTDTQYF
TRBV5-5	-	TRBJ2-1	-	TGTGCCAGCAGCGAGACAGGCTCCTACGAGCAGTTCTTC	CASSETGSYEQFF
TRBV4-3	-	TRBJ1-2	TRBD1	TGCGCCAGCAGCCAAGATCTAAGACCGAAGACAGGGGCCTACTATGGCTACACCTTC	CASSQDLRPKTGAYYGYTF
TRBV28	-	TRBJ2-1	-	TGTGCCAGCGCCCCGACCACAGGCGAGGCGTACAATGAGCAGTTCTTC	CASAPTTGEAYNEQFF
TRBV7-9	-	TRBJ1-1	TRBD1	TGTGCCAGCGGAAGAGGACAGGGTAGCACTGAAGCTTTCTTT	CASGRGQGSTEAFF
TRBV7-2	few	TRBJ1-4	-	TGTGCCAGCAGCCCCGCGGCGGGGGAAAAACTGTTTTTT	CASSPAAGEKLFF
TRBV5-1	few	TRBJ2-3	-	TGCGCCAGCAGCTTGGATCACAGTACGGTAGATACGCAGTATTTT	CASSLDHSTVDTQYF
TRBV10-3	-	TRBJ1-2	-	TGTGCCGGGTCCGAAGCTAACTATGGCTACACCTTC	CAGSEANYGYTF
TRBV7-3	few	TRBJ2-3	-	TGTGCCAGCAGCCCCGGATCCGGGGCTGGGGGAACGCAGTATTTT	CASSPGSGAGGTQYF
TRBV7-2	-	TRBJ1-1	-	TGTGCCAGCAGCTTAGCGCTAATGGGAAACACTGGAGCTTTCTTT	CASSLALMGNTGAFF
TRBV10-3	few	TRBJ2-7	-	TGTGCCATCAGTGAGGGTTCTCCCCGCTACGAGCAGTACTTC	CAISEGSPRYEQYF
TRBV7-2	-	TRBJ1-1	-	TGTGCCAGCAGCCCGCAAGTGGGCATTGAAGCTTTCTTT	CASSPQVGIEAFF
TRBV29-1	-	TRBJ2-6	TRBD2	TGCAGCGCAGAGGCGGGAGCTGGGGCCAACGTCCTGACTTTC	CSAEAGAGANVLTF
TRBV5-1	-	TRBJ1-4	-	TGCGCCAGCAGCTTTCTCGGGCCGGGTAATGAAAAACTGTTTTTT	CASSFLGPGNEKLFF
TRBV2	few	TRBJ2-3	TRBD2	TGTGCCAGCAGTGAGGAGCGGGAGTACGGAGATACGCAGTATTTT	CASSEEREYGDTQYF
TRBV9	-	TRBJ2-2	TRBD2	TGTGCCAGCAGCGTACATAGCGGGAGTGAAACCGGGGAGCTGTTTTTT	CASSVHSGSETGELFF
TRBV27	few	TRBJ2-5	TRBD1	TGTGCCAGCAGTTTATATAGGACAGGGGGATACCGAGAGACCCAGTACTTC	CASSLYRTGGYRETQYF
TRBV20-1	-	TRBJ2-1	TRBD2	TGCAGTGCTAATAGCGGGGGGCCATACAATGAGCAGTTCTTC	CSANSGGPYNEQFF
TRBV6-5	-	TRBJ1-1	-	TGTGCCAGCAGTTTCCAATATGCGAACACTGAAGCTTTCTTT	CASSFQYANTEAFF
TRBV24-1	-	TRBJ2-2	-	TGTGCCACCAGTGCTCCCCGGGACACCAACACCGGGGAGCTGTTTTTT	CATSAPRDTNTGELFF
TRBV4-1	-	TRBJ2-3	-	TGCGCCAGCAGCCAAGGTTTGAGGACGCAGTATTTT	CASSQGLRTQYF
TRBV7-2	-	TRBJ1-2	-	TGTGCCAGCAGCCCGGAGAGGGGCTATGGCTACACCTTC	CASSPERGYGYTF
TRBV7-3	few	TRBJ2-5	-	TGTGCCAGCAGCTTAGACGGGGGTGTGGAGACCCAGTACTTC	CASSLDGGVETQYF
TRBV6-5	many	TRBJ2-7	TRBD1	TGTGCCAGCAGCCTCCGAGGGGGCACCAGCTACGAGCAGTACTTC	CASSLRGGTSYEQYF
TRBV6-6	few	TRBJ1-4	-	TGTGCCAGCAGTTACACGGCTGGGGGCCGGCAGGGAAAACTGTTTTTT	CASSYTAGGRQGKLFF
TRBV29-1	-	TRBJ1-1	TRBD1	TGCAGCGTTGAGGGGCTGAGAGGGGGCGAGGACACTGAAGCTTTCTTT	CSVEGLRGGEDTEAFF
TRBV5-6	few	TRBJ1-5	-	TGTGCCAGCAGTAGGACAGTCGGCAATCAGCCCCAGCATTTT	CASSRTVGNQPQHF